Each of the 17 T cell receptor beta chains below was sequenced from the same sample in a study of radiation and T cells in renal cell carcinoma. Indicated time point: blood 2 weeks post-SBRT. Treatment specified: 15 Gy SBRT to primary tumor, nephrectomy 4 weeks later. Sequencing was performed with immunoSEQ multiplex PCR; in TCRdb, only in-frame clones are kept and a portion is missing. The sample contains tens of thousands of clones, 80% of which appear only once. The sequencing used blood, collected from a patient whose treatment included radiotherapy and nephrectomy. The receptors shown here come from a woman between 70 and 85 years old with renal cell carcinoma.

This chain connects TRBV5-1 to TRBJ1-1, with TRBD1 identical over 10 bases. V was clipped by 3 bases and J by 5 bases; unmatched bases: 7. Germline assignment: CDR1 SGHRS and CDR2 YFSETQ. This CDR3 comprises 15 residues. The DNA for the CDR3 is TGCGCCAGCAGCTCGACAGGGGGCTTGCGAACTGAAGCTTTCTTT. This sequence encodes CASSSTGGLRTEAFF.

The chain combines TRBV2 with TRBJ2-7, with TRBD2 identical over 13 bases. CDR3 size: 15 residues. V lost 7 bases, J lost 6 bases, and 9 bases stayed unmatched. The germline gives CDR1 SNHLY, CDR2 FYNNEI. CDR3 sequence (DNA): TGTGCCAGCACCCTTGGACTAGCGGGAGTCTCCGAGCAGTACTTC. Amino acids: CASTLGLAGVSEQYF.

V usage is TRBV6-4 and J usage is TRBJ1-5; TRBD1 might be the D (6 bases). The CDR3 spans 19 residues. Germline values: CDR1 MRHNA, CDR2 SNTAGT. Between the trimmed V and J ends, which lost 8 bases and 0 bases, there was a span of 26 bases. The CDR3 sequence: CASQPRHRVIGYSNQPQHF. DNA of the CDR3: TGTGCCAGCCAACCTCGTCACAGGGTAATAGGGTATAGCAATCAGCCCCAGCATTTT.

V gene TRBV27 combines with J gene TRBJ2-3, with D tentatively TRBD1 (5 bases). The V and J ends lost 6 bases and 0 bases respectively, with 10 bases between them. Germline loops: CDR1 MNHEY, CDR2 SMNVEV (reference sequence). The CDR3 has 14 residues. This CDR3 is CASSHQGSTDTQYF. For the CDR3, the DNA is TGTGCCAGCAGCCATCAGGGTAGCACAGATACGCAGTATTTT.

The chain recombines TRBV6-6 with TRBJ2-7, with 10 bases fitting TRBD1. The V segment lost 0 bases and the J segment 5 bases; nucleotides outside the gene matches: 1. Germline CDR1 MNHNY, CDR2 SVGAGI (reference sequence). The CDR3 spans 14 residues. The CDR3 DNA sequence: TGTGCCAGCAGTTACTCGACAGGGGGCGACGAGCAGTACTTC. Its translation: CASSYSTGGDEQYF.

The chain carries TRBV5-6 and TRBJ2-7, with D perhaps TRBD1 (6 bases). This CDR3 has 13 residues. The germline V gene encodes CDR1 SGHDT and CDR2 YYEEEE. Trimming shortened V by 3 bases and J by 5 bases, and 12 bases separated the two germline ends. The CDR3 DNA sequence: TGTGCCAGCAGCTGGGACACCGCCCACGAGCAGTACTTC. It codes for CASSWDTAHEQYF.

This sequence joins TRBV5-1 and TRBJ2-3; 10 bases align to TRBD2. Looked up from germline, CDR1 is SGHRS and CDR2 is YFSETQ. The CDR3 runs to 16 residues. J was trimmed by 3 bases and V by 5 bases; bases with no gene match: 9. In nucleotides, the CDR3 is TGCGCCAGCAGACCAGGACTAGCGGCTGGGACAGATACGCAGTATTTT. Translating it yields CASRPGLAAGTDTQYF.

This clone was observed a single time. This rearrangement joins TRBV6-5 to TRBJ2-2, with 8 bases lining up with TRBD2. Germline V gene lookup returns CDR1 MNHEY and CDR2 SVGAGI. The CDR3 totals 15 residues. J lost 2 bases, V lost 4 bases, and 3 bases had no gene match. As DNA, the CDR3 is TGTGCCAGCAGTTCACTAGCGGTTAACACCGGGGAGCTGTTTTTT. Its protein product is CASSSLAVNTGELFF.

J is TRBJ1-5 and V is TRBV2; D possibly corresponds to TRBD1 (5 bases). V lost 2 bases to trimming and J lost 4 bases, with 15 bases between them. CDR1 and CDR2 from the germline V gene are SNHLY and FYNNEI. This CDR3 spans 16 amino acids. In DNA form, the CDR3 reads TGTGCCAGCAGTGAAACGCGCCAGGGCTCTAATCAGCCCCAGCATTTT. As protein: CASSETRQGSNQPQHF.

The chain links TRBV7-8 to TRBJ2-7; D is undetermined. V lost 5 bases to trimming and J lost 2 bases, with 7 bases between them. The CDR3 is 12 amino acids. Germline CDR1 reads SGHVS; CDR2 reads FQNEAQ. The CDR3 nucleotides read TGTGCCAGCAGCCCAAGTCCCTACGAGCAGTACTTC. Translated: CASSPSPYEQYF.

The gene calls are TRBV6-5 and TRBJ2-5, with D possibly TRBD1 on 5 matching bases. V was cut by 6 bases and J by 7 bases, with 15 bases left in between. Germline V gives CDR1 MNHEY, CDR2 SVGAGI. The CDR3 length is 13 residues. The CDR3 coding sequence is TGTGCCAGCAGAGCCGGGCCCCAGGGGACCCAGTACTTC. It encodes CASRAGPQGTQYF.

This clone was recorded a few times. The gene calls are TRBV27 and TRBJ2-7; D call uncertain. This CDR3 spans 15 amino acids. Trimming pared 5 bases from V and 0 bases from J, leaving 14 bases between. CDR1 and CDR2 (germline): MNHEY, SMNVEV (reference sequence). CDR3: CASSGVGDSSYEQYF. CDR3 bases: TGTGCCAGCAGTGGGGTTGGGGATAGCTCCTACGAGCAGTACTTC.

V and J are TRBV27 and TRBJ2-3; 7 bases fit TRBD1. V was pared by 8 bases and J by 2 bases, with 4 bases of the junction left unmatched. CDR1 is MNHEY, CDR2 SMNVEV, per germline (reference sequence). The CDR3 totals 13 residues. This CDR3 is CASHRGTTDTQYF. The CDR3, as DNA: TGTGCCAGCCACAGGGGCACCACAGATACGCAGTATTTT.

The chain uses TRBV5-6 and TRBJ2-7; possibly TRBD1 for D (6 bases). The germline V and J ends were trimmed by 0 bases and 5 bases, with 12 bases remaining between them. The length of the CDR3 is 14 residues. Per the germline V gene, CDR1 is SGHDT and CDR2 is YYEEEE. In DNA form, the CDR3 reads TGTGCCAGCAGCTTGGGCAGGGGTACCGACGAGCAGTACTTC. Translated: CASSLGRGTDEQYF. The full variable domain, its missing parts supplied by reference TRBV5-6 and TRBJ2-7, is DAGVTQSPTHLIKTRGQQVTLRCSPKSGHDTVSWYQQALGQGPQFIFQYYEEEERQRGNFPDRFSGHQFPNYSSELNVNALLLGDSALYLCASSLGRGTDEQYFGPGTRLTVT.

CDR3 nucleotide sequence: TGCGCCAGCAGCCAAGAATTATCCGGGGGGCTGAGGAAGCCCCAGCATTTT. This codes for CASSQELSGGLRKPQHF. V gene TRBV4-1 combines with J gene TRBJ1-5; D is possibly TRBD1 (6 bases). The germline V and J ends were trimmed by 0 bases and 8 bases, with 20 bases remaining between them. CDR1 and CDR2 from the germline V gene are MGHRA and YSYEKL. This CDR3 is built from 17 residues.

The table lists this clone with a count of one. V usage is TRBV12-5 and J usage is TRBJ1-1; D gene ambiguous. With 5 bases removed from V and 3 bases from J, the gap between germline ends came to 4 bases. This CDR3 spans 11 amino acids. The V gene's germline CDR1 is LGHNT and CDR2 FRNRAP. CDR3 coding DNA: TGTGCTAGTGGTCCACACACTGAAGCTTTCTTT. Protein sequence: CASGPHTEAFF.

The rearrangement links TRBV7-2 to TRBJ2-7; 11 positions agree with TRBD1. The CDR3 covers 18 residues. The germline CDR1 and CDR2 sequences are SGHTA and FQGNSA. Trimming took 2 bases from V and 3 from J; bases not matched to a gene: 12. This CDR3 is CASSLYSGQGGSGYEQYF. CDR3 bases: TGTGCCAGCAGCTTATATTCGGGACAGGGGGGTTCTGGCTACGAGCAGTACTTC.